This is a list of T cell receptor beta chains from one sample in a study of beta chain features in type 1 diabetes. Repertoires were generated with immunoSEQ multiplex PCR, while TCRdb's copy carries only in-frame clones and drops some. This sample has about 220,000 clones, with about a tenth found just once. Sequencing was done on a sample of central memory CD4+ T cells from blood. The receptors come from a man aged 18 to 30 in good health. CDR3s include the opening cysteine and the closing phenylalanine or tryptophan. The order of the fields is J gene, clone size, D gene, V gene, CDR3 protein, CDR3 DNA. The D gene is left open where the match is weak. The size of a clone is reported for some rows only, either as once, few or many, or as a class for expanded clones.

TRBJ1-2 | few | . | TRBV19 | CASRRPDRLVDGYTF | TGTGCCAGTAGACGACCTGACAGGCTGGTAGATGGCTACACCTTC
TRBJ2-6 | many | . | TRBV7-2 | CASSLLWGSGANVLTF | TGTGCCAGCAGCTTATTATGGGGATCAGGGGCCAACGTCCTGACTTTC
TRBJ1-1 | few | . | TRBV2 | CASSEWATQQEAFF | TGTGCCAGCAGTGAATGGGCAACACAGCAAGAAGCTTTCTTT
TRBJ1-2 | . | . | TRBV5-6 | CASSPRLRVNYGYTF | TGTGCCAGCAGCCCCCGTCTTCGCGTTAACTATGGCTACACCTTC
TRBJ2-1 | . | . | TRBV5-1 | CASSLGGDNEQFF | TGCGCCAGCAGCTTGGGCGGAGACAATGAGCAGTTCTTC
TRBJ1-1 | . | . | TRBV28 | CASSLFQSNTEAFF | TGTGCCAGCAGCCTATTCCAGTCTAACACTGAAGCTTTCTTT
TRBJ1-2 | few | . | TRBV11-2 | CASSLDRGGYGYTF | TGTGCCAGCAGCTTAGACAGGGGAGGTTATGGCTACACCTTC
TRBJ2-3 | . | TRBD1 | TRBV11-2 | CASSLDWGQVPYF | TGTGCCAGCAGCTTAGATTGGGGACAGGTTCCGTATTTT
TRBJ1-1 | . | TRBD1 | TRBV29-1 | CSVTTGGNTEAFF | TGCAGCGTTACGACAGGGGGGAACACTGAAGCTTTCTTT
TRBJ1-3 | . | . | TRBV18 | CASSPLRGSSGNTIYF | TGTGCCAGCTCACCCTTGCGGGGTTCCTCTGGAAACACCATATATTTT
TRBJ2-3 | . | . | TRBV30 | CAWSEGRRTDTQYF | TGTGCCTGGAGCGAAGGCCGAAGAACAGATACGCAGTATTTT
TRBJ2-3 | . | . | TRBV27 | CASSLWGERTDTQYF | TGTGCCAGCAGTTTATGGGGCGAGCGCACAGATACGCAGTATTTT
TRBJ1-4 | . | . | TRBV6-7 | CASSYPRNDREKLFF | TGTGCCAGCAGTTACCCCCGAAACGACAGGGAAAAACTGTTTTTT
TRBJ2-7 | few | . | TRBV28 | CASSFEGGHEQYF | TGTGCCAGCAGTTTTGAGGGGGGTCACGAGCAGTACTTC
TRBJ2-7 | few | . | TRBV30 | CAWGEGPSAAYEQYF | TGTGCCTGGGGGGAAGGGCCTAGCGCTGCCTACGAGCAGTACTTC
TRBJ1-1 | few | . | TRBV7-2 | CASSLVARGNTEAFF | TGTGCCAGCAGCTTAGTCGCCAGAGGGAACACTGAAGCTTTCTTT
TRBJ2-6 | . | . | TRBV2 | CASSLTGPSGANVLTF | TGTGCCAGCAGTCTTACAGGACCCTCTGGGGCCAACGTCCTGACTTTC
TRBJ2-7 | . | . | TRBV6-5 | CASSSERATYEQYF | TGTGCCAGCAGTTCGGAGCGGGCAACCTACGAGCAGTACTTC
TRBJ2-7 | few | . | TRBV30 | CAWSRGGIAPEQYF | TGTGCCTGGAGTAGGGGGGGGATCGCCCCGGAGCAGTACTTC
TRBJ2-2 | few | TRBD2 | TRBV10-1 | CASRPGGDTGELFF | TGCGCCAGCAGGCCGGGAGGGGACACCGGGGAGCTGTTTTTT
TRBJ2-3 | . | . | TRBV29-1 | CSSVWNTQYF | TGCAGCTCCGTTTGGAATACGCAGTATTTT
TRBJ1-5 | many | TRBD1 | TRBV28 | CASKTGVSNQPQHF | TGTGCCAGCAAGACAGGGGTTAGCAATCAGCCCCAGCATTTT
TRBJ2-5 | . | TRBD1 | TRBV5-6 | CASSLVGQGIGETQYF | TGTGCCAGCAGCTTGGTTGGACAGGGAATAGGAGAGACCCAGTACTTC
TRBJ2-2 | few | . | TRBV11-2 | CASSLRLSRATGELFF | TGTGCCAGCAGCTTACGGCTATCCAGGGCCACCGGGGAGCTGTTTTTT
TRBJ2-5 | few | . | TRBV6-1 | CASSEGLALGQETQYF | TGTGCCAGCAGTGAAGGGTTAGCGCTTGGCCAAGAGACCCAGTACTTC
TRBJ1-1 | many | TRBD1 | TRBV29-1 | CSVPGQGIRNTEAFF | TGCAGCGTACCGGGACAGGGGATCCGAAACACTGAAGCTTTCTTT
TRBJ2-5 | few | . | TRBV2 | CASSPDGQSLETQYF | TGTGCCAGCAGTCCGGACGGACAGAGTCTAGAGACCCAGTACTTC
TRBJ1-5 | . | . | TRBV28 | CASTVPGARQPQHF | TGTGCCAGCACAGTCCCAGGTGCTAGGCAGCCCCAGCATTTT
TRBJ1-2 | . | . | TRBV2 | CASRQDNYGYTF | TGTGCCAGCAGACAGGATAACTATGGCTACACCTTC